Below, one T cell receptor (beta chain) is given with its context. This specimen comes from a study of PD-1 blockade in classical Hodgkin lymphoma. Germline V gives CDR1 MNHEY, CDR2 SVGAGI. CDR3 length: 15 amino acids. Deletions cut 2 bases from V and 0 bases from J, with 10 bases between. Some clones are missing from TCRdb's copy, which holds only in-frame ones; the method was immunoSEQ multiplex PCR. In the table there are approximately 34,000 clones, roughly 80% of which are singletons. Relapse was seen in all patients after autologous stem cell transplantation, and brentuximab vedotin exposure was variable. Under best response, outcomes were complete response, partial response or progressive disease.

This chain connects TRBV6-5 to TRBJ1-2; D gene ambiguous. Material: peripheral blood mononuclear cells (PBMCs), obtained at baseline. This TCR was recovered from a human donor with classical Hodgkin lymphoma. The CDR3 is CASSYVDGANYGYTF. In nucleotides, the CDR3 is TGTGCCAGCAGTTACGTCGACGGAGCTAACTATGGCTACACCTTC.